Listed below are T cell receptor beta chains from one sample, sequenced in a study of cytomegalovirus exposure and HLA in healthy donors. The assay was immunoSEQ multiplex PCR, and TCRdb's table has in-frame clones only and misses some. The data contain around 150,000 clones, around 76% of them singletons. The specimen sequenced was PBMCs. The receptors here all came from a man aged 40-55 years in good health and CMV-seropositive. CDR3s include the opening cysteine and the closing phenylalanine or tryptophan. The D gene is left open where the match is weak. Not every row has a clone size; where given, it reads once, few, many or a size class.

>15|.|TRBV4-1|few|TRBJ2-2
TGCGCCAGCAGCCAAGAAATCGGCAGGCACGGGGAGCTGTTTTTT
CASSQEIGRHGELFF
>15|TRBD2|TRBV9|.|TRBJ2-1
TGTGCCAGCAGTTACGGGGGGGCCCTCGGCAATGAGCAGTTCTTC
CASSYGGALGNEQFF
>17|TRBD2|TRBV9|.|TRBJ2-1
TGTGCCAGCAGCGCTTTAATAGCGGGGGGGCACCGAAATGAGCAGTTCTTC
CASSALIAGGHRNEQFF
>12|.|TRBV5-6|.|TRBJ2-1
TGTGCCAGCAGCTGGGGGGATTTTGAGCAGTTCTTC
CASSWGDFEQFF
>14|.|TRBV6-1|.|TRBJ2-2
TGTGCCAGCACCGGGAACATTAACACCGGGGAGCTGTTTTTT
CASTGNINTGELFF
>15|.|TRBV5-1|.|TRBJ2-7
TGCGCCAGCAGCTTGGAGGGGGGGAGCTCCTACGAGCAGTACTTC
CASSLEGGSSYEQYF
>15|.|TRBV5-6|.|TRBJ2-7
TGTGCCAGCAGTTTGGACGGGGGGCTCTCCTACGAGCAGTACTTC
CASSLDGGLSYEQYF
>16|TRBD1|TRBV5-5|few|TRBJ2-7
TGTGCCAGCAGACAGGGAACCGGGACAGGGATTTACGAGCAGTACTTC
CASRQGTGTGIYEQYF
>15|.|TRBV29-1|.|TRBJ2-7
TGCAGCGTTGAAGATCGGGGGAGAGGGGACTACGAGCAGTACTTC
CSVEDRGRGDYEQYF
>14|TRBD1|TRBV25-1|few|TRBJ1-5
TGTGCCAGCAGTGAAGACAGGGCAGGCCAGCCCCAGCATTTT
CASSEDRAGQPQHF
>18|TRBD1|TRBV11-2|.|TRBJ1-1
TGTGCCAGCAGCTCATTATTGCTCCGGGACAGGATGAACACTGAAGCTTTCTTT
CASSSLLLRDRMNTEAFF
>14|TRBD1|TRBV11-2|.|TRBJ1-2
TGTGCCAGCAGCTTAGGGGGACAGGGTGGGGGCTACACCTTC
CASSLGGQGGGYTF
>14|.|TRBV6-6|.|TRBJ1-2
TGTGCCAGCACCGAACACGACTCGGGCTATGGCTACACCTTC
CASTEHDSGYGYTF
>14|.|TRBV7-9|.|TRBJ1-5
TGTGCCAGCAGCTTGGGGGGGGCAGGACAGCCCCAGCATTTT
CASSLGGAGQPQHF
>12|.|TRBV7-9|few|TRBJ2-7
TGTGCCAGCAGCTTTCTGGGGGGCGAGCAGTACTTC
CASSFLGGEQYF
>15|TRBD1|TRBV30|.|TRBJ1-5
TGTGCCTGGAGTGTAGGGACAGGGGTGAGGCAGCCCCAGCATTTT
CAWSVGTGVRQPQHF
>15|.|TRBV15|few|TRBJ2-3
TGTGCCACCAGCAGAGATAATCCCGTCGCAGATACGCAGTATTTT
CATSRDNPVADTQYF
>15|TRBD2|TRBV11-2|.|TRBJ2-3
TGTGCCAGCAGCCTCAAGCGGGGGGGCGCAGATACGCAGTATTTT
CASSLKRGGADTQYF
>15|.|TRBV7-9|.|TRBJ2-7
TGTGCCAGCAGCTTATCACGCCAGGGTGCCTACGAGCAGTACTTC
CASSLSRQGAYEQYF
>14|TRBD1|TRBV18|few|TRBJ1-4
TGTGCCAGCTCACCGGGACAGACAAATGAAAAACTGTTTTTT
CASSPGQTNEKLFF
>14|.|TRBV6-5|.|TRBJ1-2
TGTGCCAGCAGAAAGGGGGGGTCTAACTATGGCTACACCTTC
CASRKGGSNYGYTF
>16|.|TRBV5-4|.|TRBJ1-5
TGTGCCAGCAGCTTGGGGGCGCAGACCGCACCTCAGCCCCAGCATTTT
CASSLGAQTAPQPQHF
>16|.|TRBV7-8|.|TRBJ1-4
TGTGCCAGCAGCTCCAGCGGTCGGACGGCTAATGAAAAACTGTTTTTT
CASSSSGRTANEKLFF
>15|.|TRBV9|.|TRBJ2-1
TGTGCCAGCAGCGTAGTCGAGGGGGGGGGAGATGAGCAGTTCTTC
CASSVVEGGGDEQFF
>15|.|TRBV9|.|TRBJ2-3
TGTGCCAGCAGTCTCCGGCAGGCGAGCACAGATACGCAGTATTTT
CASSLRQASTDTQYF
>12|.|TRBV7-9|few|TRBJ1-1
TGTGCCACCCTGGGAGGACTCACTGAAGCTTTCTTT
CATLGGLTEAFF
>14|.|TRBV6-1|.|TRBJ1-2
TGTGCCAGCAGTGAAACGGGGGGCGGCTATGGCTACACCTTC
CASSETGGGYGYTF
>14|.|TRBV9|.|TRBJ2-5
TGTGCCAGCAGCGTAGGGCGGGGGCTAGAGACCCAGTACTTC
CASSVGRGLETQYF
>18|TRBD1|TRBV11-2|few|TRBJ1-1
TGTGCCAGCAGCTTAAACGACAGGGGGGAGTACCGGGGCACTGAAGCTTTCTTT
CASSLNDRGEYRGTEAFF
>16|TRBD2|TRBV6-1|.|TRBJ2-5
TGTGCCAGCAGTGAATTAAGCGGGGGCCTCCAAGAGACCCAGTACTTC
CASSELSGGLQETQYF
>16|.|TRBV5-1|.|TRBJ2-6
TGCGCCAGCAGCCCCGGACTAAAGCCTGGGGCCAACGTCCTGACTTTC
CASSPGLKPGANVLTF
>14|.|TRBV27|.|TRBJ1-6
TGTGCCAGCAGTCCTCGATTGAGAAATTCACCCCTCCACTTT
CASSPRLRNSPLHF
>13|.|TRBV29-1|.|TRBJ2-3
TGCAGCGCCGGGGATCCCTTCACAGATACGCAGTATTTT
CSAGDPFTDTQYF
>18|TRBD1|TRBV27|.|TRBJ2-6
TGTGCCAGCAGTCGGACGGACAGGCGGAGCTCTGGGGCCAACGTCCTGACTTTC
CASSRTDRRSSGANVLTF
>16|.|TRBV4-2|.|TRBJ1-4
TGTGCCAGCAGCCAAGATCGCAGGGGCGCGAGTGAAAAACTGTTTTTT
CASSQDRRGASEKLFF
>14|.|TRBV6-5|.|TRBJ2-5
TGTGCCAGCAGTTACTCTACCGCGGGGGAGACCCAGTACTTC
CASSYSTAGETQYF
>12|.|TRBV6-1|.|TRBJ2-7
TGTGCCAGCAGCAGGCCATCCTACGAGCAGTACTTC
CASSRPSYEQYF